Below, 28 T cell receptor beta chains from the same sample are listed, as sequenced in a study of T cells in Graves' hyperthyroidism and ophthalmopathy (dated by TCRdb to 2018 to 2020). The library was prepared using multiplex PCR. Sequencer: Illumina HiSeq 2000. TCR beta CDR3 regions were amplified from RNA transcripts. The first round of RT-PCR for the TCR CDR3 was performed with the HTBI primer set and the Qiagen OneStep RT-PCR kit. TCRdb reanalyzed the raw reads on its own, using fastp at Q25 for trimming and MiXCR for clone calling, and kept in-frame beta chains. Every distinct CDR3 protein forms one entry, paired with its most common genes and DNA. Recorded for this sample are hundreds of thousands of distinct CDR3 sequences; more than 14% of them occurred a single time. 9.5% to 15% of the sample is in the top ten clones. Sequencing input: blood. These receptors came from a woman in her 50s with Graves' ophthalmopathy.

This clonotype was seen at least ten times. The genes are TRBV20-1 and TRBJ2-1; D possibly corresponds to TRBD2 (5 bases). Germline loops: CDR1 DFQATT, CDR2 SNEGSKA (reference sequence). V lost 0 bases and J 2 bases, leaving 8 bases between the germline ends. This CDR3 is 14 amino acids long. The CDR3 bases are TGCAGTGCTAGAGAAGGACTCGCCTACAATGAGCAGTTCTTC. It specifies CSAREGLAYNEQFF.

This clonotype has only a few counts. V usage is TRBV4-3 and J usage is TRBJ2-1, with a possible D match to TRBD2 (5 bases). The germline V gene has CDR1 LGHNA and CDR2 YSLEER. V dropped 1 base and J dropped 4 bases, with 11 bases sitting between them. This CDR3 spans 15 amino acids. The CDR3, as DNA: TGCGCCAGCAGCCAAGTGGGAGTATCGTACAATGAGCAGTTCTTC. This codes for CASSQVGVSYNEQFF.

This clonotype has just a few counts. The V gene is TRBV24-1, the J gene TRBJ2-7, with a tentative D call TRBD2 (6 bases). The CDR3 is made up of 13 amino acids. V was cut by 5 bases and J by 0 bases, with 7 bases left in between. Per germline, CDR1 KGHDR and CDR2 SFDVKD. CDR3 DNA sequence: TGTGCCACCAGTGGCGGGGACTCCTACGAGCAGTACTTC. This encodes CATSGGDSYEQYF.

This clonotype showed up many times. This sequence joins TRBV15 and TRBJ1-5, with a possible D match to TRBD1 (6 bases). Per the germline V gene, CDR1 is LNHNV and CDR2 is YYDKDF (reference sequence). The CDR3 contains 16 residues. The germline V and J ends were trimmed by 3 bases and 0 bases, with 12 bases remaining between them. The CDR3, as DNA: TGTGCCACCAGCAGCGGAAACAGGGATAGCAATCAGCCCCAGCATTTT. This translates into CATSSGNRDSNQPQHF.

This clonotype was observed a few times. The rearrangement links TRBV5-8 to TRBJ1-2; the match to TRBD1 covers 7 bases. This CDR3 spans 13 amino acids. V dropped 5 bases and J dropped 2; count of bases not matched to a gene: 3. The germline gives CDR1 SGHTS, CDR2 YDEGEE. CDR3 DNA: TGTGCCAGCAGACAGGGGTTGAACTATGGCTACACCTTC. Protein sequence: CASRQGLNYGYTF.

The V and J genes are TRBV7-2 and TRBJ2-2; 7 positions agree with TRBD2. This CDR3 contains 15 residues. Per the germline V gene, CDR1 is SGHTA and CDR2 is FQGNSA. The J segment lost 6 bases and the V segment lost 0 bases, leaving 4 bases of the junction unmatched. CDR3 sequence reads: CASSLARGGAGELFF. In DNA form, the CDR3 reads TGTGCCAGCAGCTTAGCGCGGGGAGGGGCCGGGGAGCTGTTTTTT.

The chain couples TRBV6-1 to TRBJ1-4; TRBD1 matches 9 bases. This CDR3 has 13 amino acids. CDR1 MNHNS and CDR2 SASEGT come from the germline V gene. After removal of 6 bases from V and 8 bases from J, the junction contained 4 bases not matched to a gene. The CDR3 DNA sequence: TGTGCCAGCAGACAGGGGGCGAGGGAAAAACTGTTTTTT. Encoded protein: CASRQGAREKLFF.

The CDR3, as DNA: TGTGCCAGCGGTCCCCGAGCGGGAATTAACAATGAGCAGTTCTTC. It is translated as CASGPRAGINNEQFF. The rearrangement links TRBV6-1 to TRBJ2-1, with TRBD2 identical over 7 bases. Unmatched junction bases numbered 12, after V lost 8 bases and J lost 5 bases. Germline values: CDR1 MNHNS, CDR2 SASEGT. The CDR3 loop spans 15 amino acids.

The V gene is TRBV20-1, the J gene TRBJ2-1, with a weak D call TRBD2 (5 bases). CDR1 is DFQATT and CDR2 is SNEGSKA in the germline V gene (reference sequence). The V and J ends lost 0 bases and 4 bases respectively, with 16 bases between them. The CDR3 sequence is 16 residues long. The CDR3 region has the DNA TGCAGTGCTAGAGATTGGGAAGGCGGGCCATACAATGAGCAGTTCTTC. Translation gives CSARDWEGGPYNEQFF.

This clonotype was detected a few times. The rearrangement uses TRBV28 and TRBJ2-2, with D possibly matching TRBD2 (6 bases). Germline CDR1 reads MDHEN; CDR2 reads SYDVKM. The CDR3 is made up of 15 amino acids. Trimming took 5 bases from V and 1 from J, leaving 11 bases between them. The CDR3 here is CASSQDYRNTGELFF. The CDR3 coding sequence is TGTGCCAGCAGTCAGGACTACCGGAACACCGGGGAGCTGTTTTTT.

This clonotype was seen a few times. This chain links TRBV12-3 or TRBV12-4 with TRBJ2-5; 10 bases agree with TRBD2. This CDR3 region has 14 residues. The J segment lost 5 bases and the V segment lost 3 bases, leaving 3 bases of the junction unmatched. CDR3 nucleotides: TGTGCCAGCAGTTTGAGACTAGCGGGCGAGACCCAGTACTTC. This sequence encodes CASSLRLAGETQYF.

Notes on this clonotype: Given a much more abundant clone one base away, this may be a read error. The CDR3 region has the DNA TGTGCCAGCGGCCAGGCGTGGGGGAGCAATCAGCCCCAGCATTTT. This codes for CASGQAWGSNQPQHF. This chain links TRBV7-2 with TRBJ1-5; possible D gene TRBD1, 5 bases. CDR1 and CDR2 (germline): SGHTA, FQGNSA. The CDR3 is made up of 15 amino acids. Between the trimmed V and J ends, which lost 8 bases and 1 base, there was a span of 15 bases.

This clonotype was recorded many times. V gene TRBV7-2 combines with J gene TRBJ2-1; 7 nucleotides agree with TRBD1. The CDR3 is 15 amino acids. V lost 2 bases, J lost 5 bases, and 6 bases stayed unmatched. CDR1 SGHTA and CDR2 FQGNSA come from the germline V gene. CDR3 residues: CASSLRGRRNNEQFF. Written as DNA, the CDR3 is TGTGCCAGCAGCTTAAGGGGGCGGAGAAACAATGAGCAGTTCTTC.

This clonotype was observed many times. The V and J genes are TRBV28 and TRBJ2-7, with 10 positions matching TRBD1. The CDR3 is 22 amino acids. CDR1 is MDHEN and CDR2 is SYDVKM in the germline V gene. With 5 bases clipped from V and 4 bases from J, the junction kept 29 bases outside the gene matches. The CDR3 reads CASSDRDRGTTWSVSGGYEQYF. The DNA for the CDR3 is TGTGCCAGCAGTGACCGGGACAGGGGTACTACATGGTCGGTGTCAGGGGGGTACGAGCAGTACTTC.

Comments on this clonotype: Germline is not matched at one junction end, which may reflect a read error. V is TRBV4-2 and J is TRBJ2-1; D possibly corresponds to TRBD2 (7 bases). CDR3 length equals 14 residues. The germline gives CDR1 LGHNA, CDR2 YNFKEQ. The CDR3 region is CASSQGEGDNERFF. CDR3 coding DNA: TGTGCCAGCAGCCAGGGGGAGGGGGACAATGAGCGGTTCTTC.

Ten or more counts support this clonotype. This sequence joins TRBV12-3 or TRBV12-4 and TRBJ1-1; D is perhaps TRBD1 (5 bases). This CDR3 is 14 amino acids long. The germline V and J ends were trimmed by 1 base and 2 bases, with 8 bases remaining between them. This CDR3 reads CASSLVQDNTEAFF. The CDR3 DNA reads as TGTGCCAGCAGTTTAGTACAGGATAACACTGAAGCTTTCTTT.

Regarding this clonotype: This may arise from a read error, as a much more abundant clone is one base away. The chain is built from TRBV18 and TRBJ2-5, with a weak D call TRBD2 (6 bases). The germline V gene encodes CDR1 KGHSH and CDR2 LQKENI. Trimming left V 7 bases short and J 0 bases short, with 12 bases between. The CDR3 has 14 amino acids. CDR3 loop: CASLMGGNQETQYF. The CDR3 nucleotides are TGTGCCAGCTTGATGGGCGGGAACCAAGAGACCCAGTACTTC.

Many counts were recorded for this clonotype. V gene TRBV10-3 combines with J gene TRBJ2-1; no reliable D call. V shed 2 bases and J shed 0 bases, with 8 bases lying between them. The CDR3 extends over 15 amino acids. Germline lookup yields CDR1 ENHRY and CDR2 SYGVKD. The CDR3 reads CAISELDGSYNEQFF. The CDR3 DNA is TGTGCCATCAGTGAGCTAGATGGCTCCTACAATGAGCAGTTCTTC.

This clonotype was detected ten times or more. The CDR3, as DNA: TGTGCCAGCGGAGGACCGGGACGGACCTCCTACGAGCAGTACTTC. Translated: CASGGPGRTSYEQYF. The chain employs TRBV6-2 or TRBV6-3 and TRBJ2-7, with D perhaps being TRBD1 or TRBD2 (5 bases each). Trimming cost V 8 bases and J 0 bases, with 17 bases left between them. The germline V gene encodes CDR1 MNHEY and CDR2 SVGEGT. CDR3 length: 15 amino acids.

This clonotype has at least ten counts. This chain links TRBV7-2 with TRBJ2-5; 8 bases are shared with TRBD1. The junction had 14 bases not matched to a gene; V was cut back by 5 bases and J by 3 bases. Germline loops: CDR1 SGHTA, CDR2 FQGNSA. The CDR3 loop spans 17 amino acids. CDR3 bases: TGTGCCAGCAGCCTGATGGCCAGGGGGCTTGGGGAAGAGACCCAGTACTTC. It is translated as CASSLMARGLGEETQYF.

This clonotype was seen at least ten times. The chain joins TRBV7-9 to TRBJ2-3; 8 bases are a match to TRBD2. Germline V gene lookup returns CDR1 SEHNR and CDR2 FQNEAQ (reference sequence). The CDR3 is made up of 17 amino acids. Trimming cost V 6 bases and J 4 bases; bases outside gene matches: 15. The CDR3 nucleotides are TGTGCCAGCAGGAGCGCCCCCGGGAGGGCCGGAGCAGATACGCAGTATTTT. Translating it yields CASRSAPGRAGADTQYF.

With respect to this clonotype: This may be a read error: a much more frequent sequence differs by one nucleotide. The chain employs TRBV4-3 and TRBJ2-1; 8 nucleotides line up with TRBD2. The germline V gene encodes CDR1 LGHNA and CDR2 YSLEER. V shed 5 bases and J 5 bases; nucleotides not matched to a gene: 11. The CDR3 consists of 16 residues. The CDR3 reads CASSDLAETSDNEQFF. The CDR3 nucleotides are TGCGCCAGCAGCGACTTAGCCGAGACTAGCGACAATGAGCAGTTCTTC.

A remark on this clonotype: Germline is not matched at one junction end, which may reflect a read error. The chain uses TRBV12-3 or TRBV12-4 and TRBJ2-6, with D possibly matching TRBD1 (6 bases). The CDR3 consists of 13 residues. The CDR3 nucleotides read TGTGCCAGCAGTTTAGCGAGAGGGGGAGTCCTGGCTTTC. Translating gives CASSLARGGVLAF.

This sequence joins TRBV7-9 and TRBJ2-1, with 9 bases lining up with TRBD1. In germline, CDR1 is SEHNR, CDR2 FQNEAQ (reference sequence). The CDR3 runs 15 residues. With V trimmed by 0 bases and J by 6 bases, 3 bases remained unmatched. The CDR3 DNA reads TGTGCCAGCAGCTTAGCGGACAGGGGCCTCAATGAGCAGTTCTTC. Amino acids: CASSLADRGLNEQFF.

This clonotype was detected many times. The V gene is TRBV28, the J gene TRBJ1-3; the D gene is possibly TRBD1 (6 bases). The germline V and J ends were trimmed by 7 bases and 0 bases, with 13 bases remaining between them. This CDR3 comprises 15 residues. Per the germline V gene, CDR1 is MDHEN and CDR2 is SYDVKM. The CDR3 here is CASTQTGYSGNTIYF. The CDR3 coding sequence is TGTGCCAGCACCCAGACAGGATACTCTGGAAACACCATATATTTT.

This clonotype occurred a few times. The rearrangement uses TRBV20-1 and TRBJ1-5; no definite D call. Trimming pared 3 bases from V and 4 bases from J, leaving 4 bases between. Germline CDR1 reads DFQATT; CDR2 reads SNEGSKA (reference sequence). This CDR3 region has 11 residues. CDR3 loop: CSASENQPQHF. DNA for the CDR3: TGCAGTGCTAGCGAGAATCAGCCCCAGCATTTT.

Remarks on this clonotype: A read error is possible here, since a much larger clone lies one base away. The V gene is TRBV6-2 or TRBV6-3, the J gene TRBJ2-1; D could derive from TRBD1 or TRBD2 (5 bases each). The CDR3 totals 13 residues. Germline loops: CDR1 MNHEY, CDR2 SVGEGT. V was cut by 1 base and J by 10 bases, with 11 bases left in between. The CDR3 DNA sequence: TGTGCCAGCAGTTACTGGGGGAGAGGCGAGCAGTTCTTC. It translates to CASSYWGRGEQFF.

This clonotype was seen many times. This CDR3 is CAWTRMFEQFF. The CDR3 nucleotides are TGTGCCTGGACCCGCATGTTCGAGCAGTTCTTC. The chain links TRBV30 to TRBJ2-1; the D is unclear. Germline CDR1 is GTSNPN and CDR2 is SVGIG (reference sequence). The CDR3 runs to 11 residues. V lost 4 bases and J lost 10, with 11 bases in between.